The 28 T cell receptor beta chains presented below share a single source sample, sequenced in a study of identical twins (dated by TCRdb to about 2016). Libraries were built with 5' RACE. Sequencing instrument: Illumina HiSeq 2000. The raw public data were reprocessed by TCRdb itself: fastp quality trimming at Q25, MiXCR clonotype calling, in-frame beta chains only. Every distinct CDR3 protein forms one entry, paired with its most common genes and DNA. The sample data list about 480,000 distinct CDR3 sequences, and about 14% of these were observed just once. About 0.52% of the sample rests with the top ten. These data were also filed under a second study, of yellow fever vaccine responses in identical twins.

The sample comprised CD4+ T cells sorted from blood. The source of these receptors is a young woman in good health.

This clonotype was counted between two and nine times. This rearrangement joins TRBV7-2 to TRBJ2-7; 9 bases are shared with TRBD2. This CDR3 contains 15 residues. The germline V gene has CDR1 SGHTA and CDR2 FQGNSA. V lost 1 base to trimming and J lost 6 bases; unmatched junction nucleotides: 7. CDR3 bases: TGTGCCAGCAGCTTAGAGCCCAGCGGGAGGCGCGAGCAGTACTTC. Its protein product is CASSLEPSGRREQYF.

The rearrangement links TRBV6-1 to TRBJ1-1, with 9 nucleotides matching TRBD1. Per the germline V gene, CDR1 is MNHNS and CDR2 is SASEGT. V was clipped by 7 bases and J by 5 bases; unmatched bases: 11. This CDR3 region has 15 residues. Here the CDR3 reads CASNRQGGVRTEAFF. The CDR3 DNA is TGTGCCAGCAACCGACAGGGGGGAGTACGGACTGAAGCTTTCTTT.

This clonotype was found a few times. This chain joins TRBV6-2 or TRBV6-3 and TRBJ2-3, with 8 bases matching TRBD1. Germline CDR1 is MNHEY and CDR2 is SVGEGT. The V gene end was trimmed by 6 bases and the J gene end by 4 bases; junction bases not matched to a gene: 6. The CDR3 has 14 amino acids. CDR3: CASRRGQAADTQYF. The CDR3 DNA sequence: TGTGCCAGCAGGAGGGGACAGGCGGCAGATACGCAGTATTTT.

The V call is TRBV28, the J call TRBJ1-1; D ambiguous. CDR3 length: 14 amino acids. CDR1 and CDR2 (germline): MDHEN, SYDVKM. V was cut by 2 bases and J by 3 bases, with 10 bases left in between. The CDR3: CASSLGEGYTEAFF. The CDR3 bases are TGTGCCAGCAGTTTAGGTGAGGGTTACACTGAAGCTTTCTTT.

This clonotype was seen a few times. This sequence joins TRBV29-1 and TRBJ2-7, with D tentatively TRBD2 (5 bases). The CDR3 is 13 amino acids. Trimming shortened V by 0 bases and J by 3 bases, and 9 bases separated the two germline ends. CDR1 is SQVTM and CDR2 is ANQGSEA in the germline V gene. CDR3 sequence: CSVEDLAGYEQYF. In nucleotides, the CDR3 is TGCAGCGTTGAAGATCTGGCGGGCTACGAGCAGTACTTC.

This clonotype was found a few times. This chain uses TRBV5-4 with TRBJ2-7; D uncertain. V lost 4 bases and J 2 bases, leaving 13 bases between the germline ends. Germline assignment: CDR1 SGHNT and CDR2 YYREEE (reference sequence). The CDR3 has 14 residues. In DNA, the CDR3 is TGTGCCAGCAGCCTCCCGTCCCAAACCTACGAGCAGTACTTC. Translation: CASSLPSQTYEQYF. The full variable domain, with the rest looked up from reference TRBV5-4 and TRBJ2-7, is ETGVTQSPTHLIKTRGQQVTLRCSSQSGHNTVSWYQQALGQGPQFIFQYYREEENGRGNFPPRFSGLQFPNYSSELNVNALELDDSALYLCASSLPSQTYEQYFGPGTRLTVT.

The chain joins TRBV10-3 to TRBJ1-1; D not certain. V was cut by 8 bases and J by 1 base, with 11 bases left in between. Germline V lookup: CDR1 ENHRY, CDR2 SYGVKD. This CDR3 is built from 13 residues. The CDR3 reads CAIAGLGNTEAFF. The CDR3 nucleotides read TGTGCCATCGCTGGGCTCGGGAACACTGAAGCTTTCTTT.

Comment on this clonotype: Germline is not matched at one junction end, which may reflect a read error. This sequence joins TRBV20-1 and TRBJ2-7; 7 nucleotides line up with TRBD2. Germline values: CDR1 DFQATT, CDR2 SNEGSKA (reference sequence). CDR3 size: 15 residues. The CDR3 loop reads CSAVNPGEGAYGQYF. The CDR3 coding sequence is TGCAGTGCTGTAAACCCTGGGGAGGGAGCCTACGGGCAGTACTTC.

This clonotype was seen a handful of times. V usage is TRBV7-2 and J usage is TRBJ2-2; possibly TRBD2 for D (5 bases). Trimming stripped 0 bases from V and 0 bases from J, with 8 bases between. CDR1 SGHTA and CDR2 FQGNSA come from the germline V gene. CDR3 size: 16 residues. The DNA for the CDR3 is TGTGCCAGCAGCTTAGCCGGACTGACGAACACCGGGGAGCTGTTTTTT. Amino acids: CASSLAGLTNTGELFF.

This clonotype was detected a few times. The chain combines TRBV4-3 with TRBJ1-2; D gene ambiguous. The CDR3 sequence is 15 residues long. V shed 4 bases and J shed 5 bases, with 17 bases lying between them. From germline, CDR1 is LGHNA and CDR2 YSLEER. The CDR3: CASSPKTGSGYGYTF. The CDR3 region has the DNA TGCGCCAGCAGCCCGAAGACGGGGAGTGGGTATGGCTACACCTTC.

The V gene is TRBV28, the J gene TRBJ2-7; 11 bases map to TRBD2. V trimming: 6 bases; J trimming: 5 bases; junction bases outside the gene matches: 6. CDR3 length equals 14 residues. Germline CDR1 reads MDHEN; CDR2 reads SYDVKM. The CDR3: CASSNSGGANEQYF. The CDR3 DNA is TGTGCCAGCAGCAATAGCGGGGGGGCGAACGAGCAGTACTTC.

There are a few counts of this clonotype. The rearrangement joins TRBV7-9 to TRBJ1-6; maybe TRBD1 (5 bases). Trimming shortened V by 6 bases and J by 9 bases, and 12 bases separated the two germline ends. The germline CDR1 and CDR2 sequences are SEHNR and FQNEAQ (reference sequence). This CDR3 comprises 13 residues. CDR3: CASRGVEGSPLHF. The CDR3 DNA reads TGTGCCAGCAGAGGGGTGGAGGGTTCACCCCTCCACTTT. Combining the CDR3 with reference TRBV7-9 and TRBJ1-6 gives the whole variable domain DTGVSQNPRHKITKRGQNVTFRCDPISEHNRLYWYRQTLGQGPEFLTYFQNEAQLEKSRLLSDRFSAERPKGSFSTLEIQRTEQGDSAMYLCASRGVEGSPLHFGNGTRLTVT.

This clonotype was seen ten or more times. The CDR3 reads CASSVYRGQGYTF. Written as DNA, the CDR3 is TGTGCCAGCAGCGTTTACAGGGGGCAGGGCTACACCTTC. This rearrangement joins TRBV7-8 to TRBJ1-2, with 9 bases identical to TRBD1. The CDR3 consists of 13 residues. Germline V gene lookup returns CDR1 SGHVS and CDR2 FQNEAQ. V was clipped by 5 bases and J by 8 bases; unmatched bases: 6.

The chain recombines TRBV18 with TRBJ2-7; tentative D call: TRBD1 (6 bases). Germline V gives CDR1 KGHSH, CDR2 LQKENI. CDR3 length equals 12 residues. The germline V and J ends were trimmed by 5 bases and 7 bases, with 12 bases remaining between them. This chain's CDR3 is CASSTGKAEQYF. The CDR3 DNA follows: TGTGCCAGCTCAACAGGGAAAGCTGAGCAGTACTTC.

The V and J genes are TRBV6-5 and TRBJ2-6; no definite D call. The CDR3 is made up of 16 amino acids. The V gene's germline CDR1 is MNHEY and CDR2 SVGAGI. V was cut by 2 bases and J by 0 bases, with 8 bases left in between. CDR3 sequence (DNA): TGTGCCAGCAGTTACGGACGGCCCTCTGGGGCCAACGTCCTGACTTTC. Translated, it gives CASSYGRPSGANVLTF.

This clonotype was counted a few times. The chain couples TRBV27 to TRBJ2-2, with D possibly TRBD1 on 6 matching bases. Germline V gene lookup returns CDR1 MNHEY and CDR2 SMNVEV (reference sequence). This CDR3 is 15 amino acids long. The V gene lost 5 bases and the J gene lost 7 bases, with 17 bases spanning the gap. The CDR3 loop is CASSPLRGGNGELFF. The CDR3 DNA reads TGTGCCAGCAGTCCACTCCGAGGGGGAAACGGGGAGCTGTTTTTT.

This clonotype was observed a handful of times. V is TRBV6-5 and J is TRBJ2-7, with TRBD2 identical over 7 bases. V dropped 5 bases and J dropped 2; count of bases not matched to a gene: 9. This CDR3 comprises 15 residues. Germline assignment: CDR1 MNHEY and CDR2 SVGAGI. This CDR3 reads CASSNQERGTYEQYF. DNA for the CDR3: TGTGCCAGCAGTAACCAGGAGCGGGGCACCTACGAGCAGTACTTC.

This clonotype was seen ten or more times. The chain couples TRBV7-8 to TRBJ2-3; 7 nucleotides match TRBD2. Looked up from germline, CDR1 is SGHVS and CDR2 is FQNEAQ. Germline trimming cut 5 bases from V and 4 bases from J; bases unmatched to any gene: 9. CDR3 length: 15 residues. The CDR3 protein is CASSLGGIGADTQYF. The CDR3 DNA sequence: TGTGCCAGCAGCCTGGGGGGGATTGGGGCAGATACGCAGTATTTT. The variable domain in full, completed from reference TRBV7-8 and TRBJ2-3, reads GAGVSQSPRYKVAKRGQDVALRCDPISGHVSLFWYQQALGQGPEFLTYFQNEAQLDKSGLPSDRFFAERPEGSVSTLKIQRTQQEDSAVYLCASSLGGIGADTQYFGPGTRLTVL.

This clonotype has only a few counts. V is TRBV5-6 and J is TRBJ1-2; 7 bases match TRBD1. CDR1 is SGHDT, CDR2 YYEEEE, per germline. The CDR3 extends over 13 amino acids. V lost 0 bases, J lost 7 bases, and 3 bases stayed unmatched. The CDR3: CASSLDRGTGYTF. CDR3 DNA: TGTGCCAGCAGCTTGGACAGGGGTACTGGCTACACCTTC.

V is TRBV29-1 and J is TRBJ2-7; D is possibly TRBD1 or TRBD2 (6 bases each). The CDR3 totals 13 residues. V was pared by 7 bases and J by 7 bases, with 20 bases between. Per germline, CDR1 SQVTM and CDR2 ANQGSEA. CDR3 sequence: CSAAQGGFGEQYF. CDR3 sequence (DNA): TGCAGCGCGGCCCAAGGGGGGTTTGGGGAGCAGTACTTC.

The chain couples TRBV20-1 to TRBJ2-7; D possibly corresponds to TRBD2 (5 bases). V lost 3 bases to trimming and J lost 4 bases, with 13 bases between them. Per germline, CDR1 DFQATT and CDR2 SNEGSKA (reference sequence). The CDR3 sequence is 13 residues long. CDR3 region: CSASTRARYEQYF. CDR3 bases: TGCAGTGCTAGCACTAGGGCTCGGTACGAGCAGTACTTC.

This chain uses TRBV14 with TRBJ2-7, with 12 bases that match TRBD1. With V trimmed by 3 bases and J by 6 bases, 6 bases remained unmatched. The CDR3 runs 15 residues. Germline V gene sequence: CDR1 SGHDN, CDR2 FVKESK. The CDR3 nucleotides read TGTGCCAGCAGCCAGCGGGGGACAGGGGGCGGCGAGCAGTACTTC. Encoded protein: CASSQRGTGGGEQYF.

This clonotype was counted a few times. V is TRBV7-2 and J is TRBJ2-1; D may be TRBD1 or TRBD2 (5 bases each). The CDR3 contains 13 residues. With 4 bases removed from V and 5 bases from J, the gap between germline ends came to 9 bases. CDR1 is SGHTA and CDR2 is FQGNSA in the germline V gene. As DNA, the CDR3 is TGTGCCAGCAGCTCCGGGACCAACAATGAGCAGTTCTTC. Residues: CASSSGTNNEQFF.

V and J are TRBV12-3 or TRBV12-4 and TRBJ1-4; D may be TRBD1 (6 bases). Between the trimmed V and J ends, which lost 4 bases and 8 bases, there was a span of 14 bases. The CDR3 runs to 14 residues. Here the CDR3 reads CASSSQGIREKLFF. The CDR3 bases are TGTGCCAGCAGTTCTCAGGGGATTAGGGAAAAACTGTTTTTT.

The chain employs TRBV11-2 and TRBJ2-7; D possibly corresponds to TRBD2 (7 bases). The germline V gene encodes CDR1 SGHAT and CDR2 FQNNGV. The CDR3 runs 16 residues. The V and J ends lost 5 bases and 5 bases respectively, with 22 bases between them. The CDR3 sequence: CASSHRGALRNHEQYF. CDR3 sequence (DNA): TGTGCCAGCAGCCACCGGGGGGCCCTACGGAATCACGAGCAGTACTTC.

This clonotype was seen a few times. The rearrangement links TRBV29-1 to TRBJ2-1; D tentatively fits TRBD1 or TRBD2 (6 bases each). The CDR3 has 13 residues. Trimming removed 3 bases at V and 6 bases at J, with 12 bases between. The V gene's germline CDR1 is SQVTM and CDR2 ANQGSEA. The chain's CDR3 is CSVDRGDSNEQFF. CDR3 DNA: TGCAGCGTTGATAGGGGGGATAGCAATGAGCAGTTCTTC.

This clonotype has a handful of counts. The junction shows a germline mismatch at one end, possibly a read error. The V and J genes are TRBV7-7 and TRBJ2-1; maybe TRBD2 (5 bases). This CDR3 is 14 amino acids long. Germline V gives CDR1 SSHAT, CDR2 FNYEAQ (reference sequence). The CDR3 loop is CASSRSRDYNEQFF. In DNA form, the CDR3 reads TGTGCTAGCAGCCGGTCCCGGGACTACAATGAGCAGTTCTTC.

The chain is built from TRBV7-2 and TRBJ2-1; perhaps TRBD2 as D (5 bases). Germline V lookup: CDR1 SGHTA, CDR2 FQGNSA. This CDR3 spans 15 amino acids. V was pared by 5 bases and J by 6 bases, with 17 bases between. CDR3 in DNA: TGTGCCAGCAGCCCTTGGACTGGTGGACCCAATGAGCAGTTCTTC. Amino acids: CASSPWTGGPNEQFF.